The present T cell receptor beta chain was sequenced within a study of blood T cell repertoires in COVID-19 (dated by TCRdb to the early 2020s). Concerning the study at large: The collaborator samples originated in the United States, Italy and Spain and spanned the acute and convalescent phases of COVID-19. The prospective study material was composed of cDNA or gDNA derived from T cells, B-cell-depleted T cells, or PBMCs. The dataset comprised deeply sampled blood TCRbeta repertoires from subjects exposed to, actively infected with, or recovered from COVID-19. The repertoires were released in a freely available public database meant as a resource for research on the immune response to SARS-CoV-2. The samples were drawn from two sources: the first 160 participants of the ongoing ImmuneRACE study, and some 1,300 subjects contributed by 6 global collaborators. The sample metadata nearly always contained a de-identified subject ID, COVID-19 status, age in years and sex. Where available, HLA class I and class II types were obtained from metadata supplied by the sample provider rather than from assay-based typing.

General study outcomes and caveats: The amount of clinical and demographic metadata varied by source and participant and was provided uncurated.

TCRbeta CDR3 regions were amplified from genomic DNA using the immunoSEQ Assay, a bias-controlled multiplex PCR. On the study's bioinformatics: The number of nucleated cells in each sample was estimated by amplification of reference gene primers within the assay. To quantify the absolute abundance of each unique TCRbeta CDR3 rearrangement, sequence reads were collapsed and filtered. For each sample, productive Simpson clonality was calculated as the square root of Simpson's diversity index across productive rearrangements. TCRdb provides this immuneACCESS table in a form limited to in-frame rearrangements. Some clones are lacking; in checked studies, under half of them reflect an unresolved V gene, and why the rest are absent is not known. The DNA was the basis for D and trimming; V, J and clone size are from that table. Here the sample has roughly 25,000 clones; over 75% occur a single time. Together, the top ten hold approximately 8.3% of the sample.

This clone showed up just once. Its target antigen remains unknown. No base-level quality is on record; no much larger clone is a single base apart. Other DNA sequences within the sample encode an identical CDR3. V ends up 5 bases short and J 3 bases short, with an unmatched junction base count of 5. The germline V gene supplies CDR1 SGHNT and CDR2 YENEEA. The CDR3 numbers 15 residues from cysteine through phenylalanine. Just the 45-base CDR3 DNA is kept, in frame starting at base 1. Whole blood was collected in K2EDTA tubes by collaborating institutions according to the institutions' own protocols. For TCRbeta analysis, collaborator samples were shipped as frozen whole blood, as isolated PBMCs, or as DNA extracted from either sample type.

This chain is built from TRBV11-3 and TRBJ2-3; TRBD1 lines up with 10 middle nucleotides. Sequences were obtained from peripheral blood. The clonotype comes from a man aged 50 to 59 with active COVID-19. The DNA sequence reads TGTGCCAGCAGCCCGAGACAGGGGGCAACAGATACGCAGTATTTT. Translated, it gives CASSPRQGATDTQYF.